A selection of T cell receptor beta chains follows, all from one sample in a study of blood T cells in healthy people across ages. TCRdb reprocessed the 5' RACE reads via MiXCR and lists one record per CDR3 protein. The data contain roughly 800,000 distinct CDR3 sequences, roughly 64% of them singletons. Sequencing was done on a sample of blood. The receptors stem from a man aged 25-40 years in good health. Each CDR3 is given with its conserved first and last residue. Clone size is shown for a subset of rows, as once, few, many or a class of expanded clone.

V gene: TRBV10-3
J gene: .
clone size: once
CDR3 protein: CAISESGPEETQYF

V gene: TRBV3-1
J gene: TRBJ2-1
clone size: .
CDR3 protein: CASSQGTFNNEQFF

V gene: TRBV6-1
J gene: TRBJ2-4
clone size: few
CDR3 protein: CASSFRDRGNIQYF

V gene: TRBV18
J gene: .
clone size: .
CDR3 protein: CASSPSGQRYEQYF

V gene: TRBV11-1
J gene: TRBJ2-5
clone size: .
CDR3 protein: CASSPAGQGRFGEQYF

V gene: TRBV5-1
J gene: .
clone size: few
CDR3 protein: CASSLLFSGSTDYEQYF

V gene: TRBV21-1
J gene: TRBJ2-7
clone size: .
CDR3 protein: CASSKAQYPLRYGTGSPSYEQYF

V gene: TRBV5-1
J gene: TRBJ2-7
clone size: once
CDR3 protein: CASGPQGGSYEQYF

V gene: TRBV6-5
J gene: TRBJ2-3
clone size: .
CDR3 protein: CASSYAGGLADTQYF

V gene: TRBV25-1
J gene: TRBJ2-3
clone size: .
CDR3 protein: CASSEYMGGGPTVGTQYF

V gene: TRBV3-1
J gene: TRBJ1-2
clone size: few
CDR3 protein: CASSPTGGVRGYTF

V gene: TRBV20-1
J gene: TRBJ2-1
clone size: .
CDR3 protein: CSATSLRGRFYNEQFF

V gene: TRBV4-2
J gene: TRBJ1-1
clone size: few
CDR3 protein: CASSLHVGTGPGAEAFF

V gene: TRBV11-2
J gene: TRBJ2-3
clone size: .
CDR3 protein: CASSLDLGSSESNTQYF

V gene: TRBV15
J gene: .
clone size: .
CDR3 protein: CATSSWRREPLCEQYF

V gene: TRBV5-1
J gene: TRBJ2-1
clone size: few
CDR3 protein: CASSSRRDRGTQNQQFF

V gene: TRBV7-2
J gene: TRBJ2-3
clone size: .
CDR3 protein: CASSFGETHFWDTQYF

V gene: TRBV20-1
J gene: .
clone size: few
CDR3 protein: CSAPTRQGDEQYF

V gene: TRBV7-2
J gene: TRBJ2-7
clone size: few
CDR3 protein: CASSSTSNVGYEQYF

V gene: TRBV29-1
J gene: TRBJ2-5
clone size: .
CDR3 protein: CSVEDLGSVPGQYF

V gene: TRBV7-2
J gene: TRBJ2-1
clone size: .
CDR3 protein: CASSQVAGLQFF

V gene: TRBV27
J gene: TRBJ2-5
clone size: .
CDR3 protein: CASSVVIGDEQYF

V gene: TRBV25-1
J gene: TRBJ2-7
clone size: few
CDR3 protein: CASSESGLAGSEQYF

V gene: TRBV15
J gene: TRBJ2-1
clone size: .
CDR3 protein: CATSEPGEQFF

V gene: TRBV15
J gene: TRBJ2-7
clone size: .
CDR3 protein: CATSRGAGIGSYEQYF

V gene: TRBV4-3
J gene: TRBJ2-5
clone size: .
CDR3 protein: CASSQYGEGETQYF

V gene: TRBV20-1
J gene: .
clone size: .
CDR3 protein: CSAKRTGTSGRNEQFF

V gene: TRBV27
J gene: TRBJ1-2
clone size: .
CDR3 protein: CASSPTRSGDFNYGYTF

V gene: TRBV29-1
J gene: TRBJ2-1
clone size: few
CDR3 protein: CSVEYQGAGGNEQFF

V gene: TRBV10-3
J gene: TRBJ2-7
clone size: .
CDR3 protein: CAAGGAGGSYEQYF

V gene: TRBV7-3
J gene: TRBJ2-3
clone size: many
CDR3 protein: CASSLGVFTDTQYF

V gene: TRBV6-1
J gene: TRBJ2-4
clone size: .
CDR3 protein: CASSVKNIQYF

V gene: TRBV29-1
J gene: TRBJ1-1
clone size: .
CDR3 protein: CSVEFGDTEAFF

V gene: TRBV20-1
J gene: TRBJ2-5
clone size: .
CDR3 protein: CSARETGLGLETQYF

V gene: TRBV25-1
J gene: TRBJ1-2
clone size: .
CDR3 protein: CASSSEPSCGYTF

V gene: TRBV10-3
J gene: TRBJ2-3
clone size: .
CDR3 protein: CAISDGGPGTDTQYF